The T cell receptor (beta chain) described here comes from a study of T cell responses to AZD1222 COVID-19 vaccine. The protocol was immunoSEQ multiplex PCR, while the TCRdb copy is restricted to in-frame clones and leaves out a portion. The table has about 160,000 clones, roughly 94% seen once. Germline CDR1 MNHEY, CDR2 SVGAGI. Trimming took 5 bases from V and 3 from J; bases not matched to a gene: 4. The CDR3 is 15 amino acids. Notes on the study in general: Females outnumbered males among donors, who were mostly white British; clonal diversity was possibly underestimated. Sampling captured repertoires only after the peak T cell response. Spike was spanned by vaccine-associated CD4 TCRs, which were dominant at 160-218 and 743-854. Spike-specific TCR breadth and depth rose after two AZD1222 doses.

In regard to this clone: Its target is unknown.

The sequencing here drew on peripheral blood, taken on day 0 of AZD1222 vaccination. This TCR was sampled from an adult in good health. The V call is TRBV6-5, the J call TRBJ2-2; the match to TRBD1 covers 9 bases. The CDR3 region has the DNA TGTGCCAGCAGTAACAGGGGGCTTGACACCGGGGAGCTGTTTTTT. This codes for CASSNRGLDTGELFF.